The clone carrying this T cell receptor beta chain was observed a handful of times. What it recognizes is unknown. This sample was taken from a study of beta chain features in type 1 diabetes. Reverse transcription of all isolated RNA meant that expressed TCRB transcripts were sequenced. Profiling relied on immunoSEQ multiplex PCR, and the TCRdb table lists in-frame clones only, not all of them. This table holds more than 100,000 clones, 25% to 30% found once. Overall study results and limits: The naive, central memory and Treg TCRB repertoires looked more alike in patients than they did in healthy donors. TCRB CDR3s were moderately but significantly shorter in Type 1 diabetes patients in all four CD4+ subsets. Type 1 diabetes patients had VDJ junctions that carried fewer insertions and more deletions.

Purity exceeding 95% was reached by all sorted populations. This sequence was found in a woman younger than 30 with type 1 diabetes. Sequencing used central memory CD4+ T cells from blood.

The CDR3 nucleotides read TGTGCCAGCAGCCTGATGACGGGAGGTCACAATGAGCAGTTCTTC. Its translation is CASSLMTGGHNEQFF. The chain joins TRBV5-4 to TRBJ2-1; 7 positions agree with TRBD2. The CDR3 covers 15 residues. The J segment lost 5 bases and the V segment lost 4 bases, leaving 9 bases of the junction unmatched. Germline CDR1 reads SGHNT; CDR2 reads YYREEE (reference sequence).